The present T cell receptor (beta chain) was sequenced within a study of blood T cell repertoires in COVID-19. Turning to the study itself: Spain, Italy and the United States supplied samples that represented acute and convalescent COVID-19. PBMCs, B-cell-depleted T cells, or T cells provided the cDNA or gDNA that made up the material.

Germline V gene data show CDR1 as SGHVS and CDR2 as FQNEAQ. The CDR3 is 14 residues long. J was trimmed by 10 bases and V by 5 bases; bases with no gene match: 5. Authors' analysis steps: Amplification from reference gene primers served as the basis for estimated nucleated cell counts. Profiled with immunoSEQ multiplex PCR; TCRdb holds only in-frame clones, not every one. The V and J calls and the clone size are those of that table, but D and trimming were determined from the DNA. In the table there are 150,000 or so clones, 80% to 90% of which are singletons. This clone was found once. This receptor was obtained from a man older than 75 with acute or convalescent COVID-19. The material sequenced was peripheral blood. The chain couples TRBV7-8 to TRBJ2-1; 13 positions match TRBD2. DNA for the CDR3: TGTGCCAGCAGCCGGACTAGCGGGGGTCACGAGCAGTTCTTC. Amino acid sequence: CASSRTSGGHEQFF. Full variable domain (remainder filled in from reference TRBV7-8 and TRBJ2-1): GAGVSQSPRYKVAKRGQDVALRCDPISGHVSLFWYQQALGQGPEFLTYFQNEAQLDKSGLPSDRFFAERPEGSVSTLKIQRTQQEDSAVYLCASSRTSGGHEQFFGPGTRLTVL.